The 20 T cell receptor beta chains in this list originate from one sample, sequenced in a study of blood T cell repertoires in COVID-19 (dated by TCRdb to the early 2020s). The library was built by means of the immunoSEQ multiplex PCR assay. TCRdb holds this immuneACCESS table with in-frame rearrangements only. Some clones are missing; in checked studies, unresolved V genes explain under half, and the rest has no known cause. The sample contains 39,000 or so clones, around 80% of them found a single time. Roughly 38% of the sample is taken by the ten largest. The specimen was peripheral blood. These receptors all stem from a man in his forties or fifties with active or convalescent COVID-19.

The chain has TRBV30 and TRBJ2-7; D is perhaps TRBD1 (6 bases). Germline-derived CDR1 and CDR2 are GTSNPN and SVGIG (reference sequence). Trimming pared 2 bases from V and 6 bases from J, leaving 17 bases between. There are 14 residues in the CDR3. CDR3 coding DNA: TGTGCCTGGAGTTCGGGTCAGGGGATGGTCGAGCAGTACTTC. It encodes CAWSSGQGMVEQYF.

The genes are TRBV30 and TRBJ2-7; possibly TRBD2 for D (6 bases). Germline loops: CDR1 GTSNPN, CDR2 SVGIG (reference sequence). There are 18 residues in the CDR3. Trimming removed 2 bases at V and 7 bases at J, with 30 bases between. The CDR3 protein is CAWSTEGRPRVRKKEQYF. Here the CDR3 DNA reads TGTGCCTGGAGTACGGAGGGTCGTCCGCGGGTCCGAAAAAAAGAGCAGTACTTC. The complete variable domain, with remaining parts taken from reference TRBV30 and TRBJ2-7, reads SQTIHQWPATLVQPVGSPLSLECTVEGTSNPNLYWYRQAAGRGLQLLFYSVGIGQISSEVPQNLSASRPQDRQFILSSKKLLLSDSGFYLCAWSTEGRPRVRKKEQYFGPGTRLTVT.

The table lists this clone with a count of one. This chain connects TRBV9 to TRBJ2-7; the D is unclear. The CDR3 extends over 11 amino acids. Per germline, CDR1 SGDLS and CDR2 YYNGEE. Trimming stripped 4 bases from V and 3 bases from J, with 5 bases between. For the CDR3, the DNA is TGTGCCAGCAGCTTAAACTACGAGCAGTACTTC. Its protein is CASSLNYEQYF. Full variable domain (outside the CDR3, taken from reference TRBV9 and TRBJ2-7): DSGVTQTPKHLITATGQRVTLRCSPRSGDLSVYWYQQSLDQGLQFLIQYYNGEERAKGNILERFSAQQFPDLHSELNLSSLELGDSALYFCASSLNYEQYFGPGTRLTVT.

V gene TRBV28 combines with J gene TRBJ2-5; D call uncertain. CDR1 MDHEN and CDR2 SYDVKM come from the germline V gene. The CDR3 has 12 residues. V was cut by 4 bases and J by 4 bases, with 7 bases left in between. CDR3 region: CASSSPGETQYF. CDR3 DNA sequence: TGTGCCAGCAGTTCCCCAGGAGAGACCCAGTACTTC.

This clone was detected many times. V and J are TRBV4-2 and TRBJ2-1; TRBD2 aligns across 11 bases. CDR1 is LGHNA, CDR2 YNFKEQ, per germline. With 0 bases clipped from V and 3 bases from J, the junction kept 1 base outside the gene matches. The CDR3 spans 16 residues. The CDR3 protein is CASSQDGTSGYNEQFF. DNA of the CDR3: TGTGCCAGCAGCCAAGACGGGACTAGCGGCTACAATGAGCAGTTCTTC.

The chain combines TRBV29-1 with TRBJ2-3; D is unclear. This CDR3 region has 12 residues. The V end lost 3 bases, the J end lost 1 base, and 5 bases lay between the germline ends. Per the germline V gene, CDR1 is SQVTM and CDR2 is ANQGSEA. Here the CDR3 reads CSVESGTDTQYF. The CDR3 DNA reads TGCAGCGTTGAGTCAGGCACAGATACGCAGTATTTT.

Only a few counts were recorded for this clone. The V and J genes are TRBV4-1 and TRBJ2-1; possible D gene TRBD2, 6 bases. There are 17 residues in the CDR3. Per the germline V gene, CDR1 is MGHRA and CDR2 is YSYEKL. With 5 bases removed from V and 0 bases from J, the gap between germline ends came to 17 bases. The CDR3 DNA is TGCGCCAGCAGCTTCAGAGGAGGGGACCTCTCCTACAATGAGCAGTTCTTC. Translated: CASSFRGGDLSYNEQFF.

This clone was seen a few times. The DNA for the CDR3 is TGCGCCAGCAGCCAAGAGGGGGGGGATGAGCAGTTCTTC. Translated: CASSQEGGDEQFF. This chain joins TRBV4-3 and TRBJ2-1; 7 positions agree with TRBD2. V shed 0 bases and J 8 bases; nucleotides not matched to a gene: 1. The CDR3 totals 13 residues. Looked up from germline, CDR1 is LGHNA and CDR2 is YSLEER.

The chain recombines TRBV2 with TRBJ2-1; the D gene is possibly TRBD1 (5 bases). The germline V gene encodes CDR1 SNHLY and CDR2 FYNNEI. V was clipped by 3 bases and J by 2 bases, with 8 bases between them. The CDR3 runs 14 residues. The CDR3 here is CASSDRVAYNEQFF. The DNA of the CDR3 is TGTGCCAGCAGTGACAGGGTTGCCTACAATGAGCAGTTCTTC.

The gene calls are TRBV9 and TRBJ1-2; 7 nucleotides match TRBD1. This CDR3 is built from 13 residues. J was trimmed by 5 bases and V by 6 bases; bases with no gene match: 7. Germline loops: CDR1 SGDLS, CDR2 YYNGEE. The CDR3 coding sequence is TGTGCCAGCACCGGGACAGCGAATTATGGCTACACCTTC. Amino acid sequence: CASTGTANYGYTF.

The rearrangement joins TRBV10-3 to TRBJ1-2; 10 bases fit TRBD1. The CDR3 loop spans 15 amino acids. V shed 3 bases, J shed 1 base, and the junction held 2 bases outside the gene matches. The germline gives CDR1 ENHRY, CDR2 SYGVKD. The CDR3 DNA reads TGTGCCATCAGTGAAGACAGGGGGCTTAACTATGGCTACACCTTC. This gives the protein CAISEDRGLNYGYTF.

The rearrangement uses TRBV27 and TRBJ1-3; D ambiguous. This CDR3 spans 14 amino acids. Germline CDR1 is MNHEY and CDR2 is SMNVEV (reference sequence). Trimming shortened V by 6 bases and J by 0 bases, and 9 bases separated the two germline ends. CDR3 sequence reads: CASRPQLSGNTIYF. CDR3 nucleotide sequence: TGTGCCAGCAGGCCCCAACTCTCTGGAAACACCATATATTTT.

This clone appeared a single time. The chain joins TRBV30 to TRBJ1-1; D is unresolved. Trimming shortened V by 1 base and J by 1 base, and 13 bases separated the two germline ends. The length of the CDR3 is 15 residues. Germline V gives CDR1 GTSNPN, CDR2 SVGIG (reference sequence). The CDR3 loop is CAWSEVTAPNTEAFF. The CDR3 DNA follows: TGTGCCTGGAGTGAGGTAACAGCTCCGAACACTGAAGCTTTCTTT.

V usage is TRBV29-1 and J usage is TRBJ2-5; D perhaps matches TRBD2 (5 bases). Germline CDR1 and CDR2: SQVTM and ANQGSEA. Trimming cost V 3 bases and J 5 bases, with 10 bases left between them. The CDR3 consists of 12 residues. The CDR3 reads CSVDSGWETQYF. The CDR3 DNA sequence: TGCAGCGTTGATTCGGGGTGGGAGACCCAGTACTTC.

The CDR3 nucleotides are TGTGCCAGTAGTATACCCCCGACAGGGGTTCGGAATTCACCCCTCCACTTT. As protein: CASSIPPTGVRNSPLHF. The chain recombines TRBV19 with TRBJ1-6, with TRBD1 matching over 8 bases. This CDR3 has 17 residues. Germline V gene data show CDR1 as LNHDA and CDR2 as SQIVND (reference sequence). V was pared by 2 bases and J by 7 bases, with 10 bases of the junction left unmatched.

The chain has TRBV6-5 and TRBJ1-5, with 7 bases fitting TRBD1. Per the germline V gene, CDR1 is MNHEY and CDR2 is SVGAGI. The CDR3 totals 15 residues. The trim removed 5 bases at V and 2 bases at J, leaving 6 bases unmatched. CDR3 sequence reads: CASSQTGTGNQPQHF. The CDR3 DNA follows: TGTGCCAGCAGTCAAACCGGGACAGGCAATCAGCCCCAGCATTTT.

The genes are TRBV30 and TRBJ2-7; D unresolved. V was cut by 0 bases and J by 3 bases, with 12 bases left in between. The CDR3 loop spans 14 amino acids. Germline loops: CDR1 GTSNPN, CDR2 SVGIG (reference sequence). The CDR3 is CAWSVLGIHYEQYF. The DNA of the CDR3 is TGTGCCTGGAGTGTATTGGGCATACACTACGAGCAGTACTTC.

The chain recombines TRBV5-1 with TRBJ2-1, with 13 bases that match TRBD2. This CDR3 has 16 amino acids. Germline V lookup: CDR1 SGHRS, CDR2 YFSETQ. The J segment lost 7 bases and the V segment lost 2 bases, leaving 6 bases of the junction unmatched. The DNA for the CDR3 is TGCGCCAGCAGCTTACGACTAGCGGGGGGTAGAAATGAGCAGTTCTTC. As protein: CASSLRLAGGRNEQFF.

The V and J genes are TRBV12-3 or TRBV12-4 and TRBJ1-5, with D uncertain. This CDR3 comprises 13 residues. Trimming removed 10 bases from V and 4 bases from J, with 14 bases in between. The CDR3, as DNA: TGTGCCATTGCCCTTGGAGGGAATCAGCCCCAGCATTTT. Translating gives CAIALGGNQPQHF.

The CDR3 loop reads CASSITRGEYYEQYF. The CDR3 DNA sequence: TGTGCCAGTAGTATCACGCGGGGGGAATACTACGAGCAGTACTTC. The chain joins TRBV19 to TRBJ2-7; the match to TRBD2 covers 8 bases. The CDR3 covers 15 residues. Trimming cost V 3 bases and J 3 bases; bases outside gene matches: 7. The germline gives CDR1 LNHDA, CDR2 SQIVND (reference sequence).